This TCR beta chain was identified during a study of cytomegalovirus exposure and HLA in healthy donors. Study-wide findings and caveats: TCR beta chain V- and J-gene trimming was linked, in a later analysis, to a missense variant in DCLRE1C. Around 160 TCR beta chains were listed as cytomegalovirus-associated. Later analysis identified about 15,000 TCR beta sequences associated with HLA alleles, using a false discovery rate threshold of 0.05. Per published accounts, TCR beta sequences correctly predicted the HLA-A and HLA-B alleles of most subjects.

The PCR made use of 60 Vbeta and 13 Jbeta primers. Produced via immunoSEQ multiplex PCR; TCRdb's table is partial and in-frame only. Counted here are approximately 190,000 clones, under 70% occurring once; the ten biggest clones make up 2.6%. In the case of this clone: Antigen specificity is unknown.

This clonotype originated in a middle-aged man in good health and CMV-seropositive. Sequenced input: PBMCs.

The chain's CDR3 is CASSAGDSRNTIYF. Here the CDR3 DNA reads TGTGCCAGCAGCGCAGGCGACAGCAGAAACACCATATATTTT. This rearrangement joins TRBV5-6 to TRBJ1-3, with D maybe TRBD1 (5 bases). Germline CDR1 reads SGHDT; CDR2 reads YYEEEE. The CDR3 is 14 residues long. Trimming took 4 bases from V and 5 from J, leaving 13 bases between them.